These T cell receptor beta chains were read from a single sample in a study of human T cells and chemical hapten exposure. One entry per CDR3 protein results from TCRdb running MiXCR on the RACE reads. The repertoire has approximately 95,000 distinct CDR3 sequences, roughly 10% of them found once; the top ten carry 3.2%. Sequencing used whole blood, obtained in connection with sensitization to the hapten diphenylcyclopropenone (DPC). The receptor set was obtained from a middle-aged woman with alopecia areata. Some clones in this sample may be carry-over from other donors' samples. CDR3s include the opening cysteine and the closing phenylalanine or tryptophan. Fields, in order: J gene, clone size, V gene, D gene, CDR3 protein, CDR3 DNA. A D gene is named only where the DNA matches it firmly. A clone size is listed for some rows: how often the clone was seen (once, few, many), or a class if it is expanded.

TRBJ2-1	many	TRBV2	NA	CASSEDSSYNEQFF	TGTGCCAGCAGTGAAGACAGCTCCTACAATGAGCAGTTCTTC
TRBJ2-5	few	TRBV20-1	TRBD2	CSAELAGGRKETQYF	TGCAGTGCTGAACTAGCGGGAGGACGTAAAGAGACCCAGTACTTC
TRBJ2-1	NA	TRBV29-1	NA	CSVATKSSYIEQFF	TGCAGCGTTGCTACAAAAAGCTCCTACATTGAGCAGTTCTTC
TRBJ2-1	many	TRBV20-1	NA	CSASQAIEQFF	TGCAGTGCTAGCCAAGCGATTGAGCAGTTCTTC
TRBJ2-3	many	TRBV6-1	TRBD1	CASRAPTGNTDTQYF	TGTGCCAGCAGGGCCCCGACAGGGAACACAGATACGCAGTATTTT
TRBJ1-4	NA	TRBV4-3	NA	CASSQSGGIEKLFF	TGCGCCAGCAGCCAATCCGGGGGGATAGAAAAACTGTTTTTT
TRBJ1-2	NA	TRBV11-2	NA	CASSSPGDHRGYTF	TGTGCCAGCAGTTCCCCAGGCGATCACCGGGGCTACACCTTC
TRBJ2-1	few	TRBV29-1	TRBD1	CSVGQGAHEQFF	TGCAGCGTTGGGCAGGGGGCCCATGAGCAGTTCTTC
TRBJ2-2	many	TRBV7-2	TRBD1	CASSLTGANTGELFF	TGTGCCAGCAGCTTGACAGGGGCGAACACCGGGGAGCTGTTTTTT
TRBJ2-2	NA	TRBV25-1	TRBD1	CASSATGTATGELFF	TGTGCCAGCAGTGCCACCGGGACAGCCACCGGGGAGCTGTTTTTT
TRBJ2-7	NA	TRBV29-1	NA	CSVGIGAGPLEQYF	TGCAGCGTTGGCATCGGGGCAGGGCCTCTCGAGCAGTACTTC
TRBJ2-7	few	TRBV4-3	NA	CASSQVFGLRYEQYF	TGCGCCAGCAGCCAAGTGTTTGGTCTCAGGTACGAGCAGTACTTC
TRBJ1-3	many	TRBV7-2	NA	CASRIAGSSGNTIYF	TGTGCCAGCAGGATAGCAGGTTCCTCTGGAAACACCATATATTTT
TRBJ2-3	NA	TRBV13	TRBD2	CASRRLAGRSTDTQYF	TGTGCCAGCAGGAGACTAGCGGGGAGAAGCACAGATACGCAGTATTTT
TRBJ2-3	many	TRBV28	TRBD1	CASSLLGGQGKDTQYF	TGTGCCAGCAGTTTATTAGGGGGACAGGGGAAGGATACGCAGTATTTT
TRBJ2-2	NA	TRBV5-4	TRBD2	CASTPLGVGLANTGELFF	TGTGCCAGCACCCCCTTGGGGGTCGGACTAGCGAACACCGGGGAGCTGTTTTTT
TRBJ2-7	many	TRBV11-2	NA	CASSLPGTSYEQYF	TGTGCCAGCAGCTTACCAGGGACCTCCTACGAGCAGTACTTC
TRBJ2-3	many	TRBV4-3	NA	CASSQDVVSTDTQYF	TGCGCCAGCAGCCAAGATGTCGTGAGCACAGATACGCAGTATTTT
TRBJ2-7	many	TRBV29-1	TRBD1	CSVATGQAYEQYF	TGCAGCGTTGCGACGGGACAGGCCTACGAGCAGTACTTC
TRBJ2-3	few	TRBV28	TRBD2	CASSQKREGLRDTQYF	TGTGCCAGCAGCCAAAAGCGGGAGGGCCTAAGGGATACGCAGTATTTT
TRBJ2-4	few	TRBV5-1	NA	CASSLAVENIQYF	TGCGCCAGCAGCTTGGCCGTAGAAAACATTCAGTACTTC
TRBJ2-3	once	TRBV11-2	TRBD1	CASSLRDRHTDTQYF	TGTGCCAGCAGCTTACGGGACAGACACACAGATACGCAGTATTTT
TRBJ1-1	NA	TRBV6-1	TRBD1	CASSKDRDRGTEAFF	TGTGCCAGCAGTAAGGACCGGGACAGGGGAACTGAAGCTTTCTTT
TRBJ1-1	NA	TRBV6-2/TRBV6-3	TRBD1	CASSRTGAKVGTEAFF	TGTGCCAGCAGCCGGACAGGGGCCAAGGTCGGCACTGAAGCTTTCTTT
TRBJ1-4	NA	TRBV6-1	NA	CASSEPYSATNEKLFF	TGTGCCAGCAGTGAACCCTACAGCGCAACTAATGAAAAACTGTTTTTT
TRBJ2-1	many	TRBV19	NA	CASSISRNEQFF	TGTGCCAGTAGTATCAGCAGGAATGAGCAGTTCTTC
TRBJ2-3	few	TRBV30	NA	CAWSWGSFADTQYF	TGTGCCTGGAGTTGGGGGTCGTTTGCAGATACGCAGTATTTT
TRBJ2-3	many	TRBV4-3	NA	CASSQDVRGLGGGTDTQYF	TGCGCCAGCAGCCAAGACGTTCGGGGTTTGGGCGGGGGCACAGATACGCAGTATTTT
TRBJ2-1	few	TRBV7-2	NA	CASSLQRGRFNEQFF	TGTGCCAGCAGCTTACAACGTGGGCGGTTCAATGAGCAGTTCTTC
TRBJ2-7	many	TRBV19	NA	CASSSSGTVQSSGQYF	TGTGCCAGTAGTTCCTCCGGGACCGTGCAGAGCTCGGGGCAGTACTTC
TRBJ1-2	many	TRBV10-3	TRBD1	CAISEYRQGYGYTF	TGTGCCATCAGTGAATACCGACAGGGGTATGGCTACACCTTC
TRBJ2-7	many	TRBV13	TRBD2	CASSRRTGTSPYEQYF	TGTGCCAGCAGCCGCAGAACCGGGACTAGCCCGTACGAGCAGTACTTC
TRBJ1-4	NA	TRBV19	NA	CASSMVRQTELFF	TGTGCCAGTAGTATGGTTAGGCAGACTGAACTGTTTTTT
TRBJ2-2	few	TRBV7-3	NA	CASSPRRNTGELFF	TGTGCCAGCAGCCCCAGGAGAAACACCGGGGAGCTGTTTTTT
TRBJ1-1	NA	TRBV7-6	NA	CASSLEGGFATEAFF	TGTGCCAGCAGCTTAGAGGGGGGTTTCGCCACTGAAGCTTTCTTT
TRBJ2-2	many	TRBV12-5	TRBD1	CASDDRGDTGELFF	TGTGCTAGCGATGACAGGGGCGACACCGGGGAGCTGTTTTTT
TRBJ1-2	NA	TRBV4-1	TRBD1	CASSQEPKGARYTF	TGCGCCAGCAGCCAAGAGCCGAAGGGGGCGCGCTACACCTTC
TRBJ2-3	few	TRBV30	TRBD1	CAWSGGTGIADTQYF	TGTGCCTGGAGTGGAGGGACAGGGATTGCCGATACGCAGTATTTT
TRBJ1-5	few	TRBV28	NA	CASSLWALKNQPQHF	TGTGCCAGCAGTTTATGGGCCTTGAAGAATCAGCCCCAGCATTTT
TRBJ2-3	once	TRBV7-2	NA	CASSLAWDTGLTQYF	TGTGCCAGCAGCTTAGCTTGGGACACAGGATTAACGCAGTATTTT
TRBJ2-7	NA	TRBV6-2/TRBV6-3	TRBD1	CASNLATGQGYEEYF	TGTGCCAGCAACCTAGCCACGGGACAGGGGTACGAAGAGTACTTC
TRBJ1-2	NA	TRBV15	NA	CATSREGSIYGYTF	TGTGCCACCAGCAGAGAAGGCAGCATCTATGGCTACACCTTC
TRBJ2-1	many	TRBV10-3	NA	CAISETRGGSSYNEQFF	TGTGCCATCAGTGAGACTAGGGGGGGGAGCTCCTACAATGAGCAGTTCTTC
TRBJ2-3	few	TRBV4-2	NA	CASSQEMSRTDTQYF	TGTGCCAGCAGCCAAGAGATGTCCAGGACAGATACGCAGTATTTT
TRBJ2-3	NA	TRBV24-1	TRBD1	CATSKTGGNTDTQYF	TGTGCCACCAGTAAGACAGGGGGCAACACAGATACGCAGTATTTT
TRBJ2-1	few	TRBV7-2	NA	CASSLKWGGAYNEQFF	TGTGCCAGCAGCTTAAAGTGGGGGGGCGCCTACAATGAGCAGTTCTTC
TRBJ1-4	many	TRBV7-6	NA	CASSPGQSRTNEKLFF	TGTGCCAGCAGCCCTGGACAGAGTAGAACTAATGAAAAACTGTTTTTT
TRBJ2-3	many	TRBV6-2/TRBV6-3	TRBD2	CASGPPGLAGSDTQFF	TGTGCCAGCGGACCCCCGGGACTAGCGGGATCAGATACGCAGTTTTTT
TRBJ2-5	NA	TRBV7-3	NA	CASSTKAQETQYF	TGTGCCAGCAGCACAAAAGCCCAAGAGACCCAGTACTTC
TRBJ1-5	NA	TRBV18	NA	CASTLRVDQPQHF	TGTGCCAGCACGCTTAGGGTGGATCAGCCCCAGCATTTT
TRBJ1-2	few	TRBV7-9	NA	CASSPQGLGYTF	TGTGCCAGCAGCCCACAGGGCTTAGGCTACACCTTC
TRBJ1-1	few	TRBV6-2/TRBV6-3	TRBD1	CASSRTGEAASAAFF	TGTGCCAGCAGCCGCACAGGGGAAGCTGCCTCTGCAGCTTTCTTT
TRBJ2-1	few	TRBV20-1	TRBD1	CSAVRQGALRNEQFF	TGCAGTGCGGTACGACAGGGGGCGCTCCGCAATGAGCAGTTCTTC
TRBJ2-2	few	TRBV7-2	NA	CASSLRTRTGELFF	TGTGCCAGCAGCTTACGGACCAGAACCGGGGAGCTGTTTTTT
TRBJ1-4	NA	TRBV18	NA	CASSPQAGHEKLFF	TGTGCCAGCTCACCACAGGCAGGGCATGAAAAACTGTTTTTT
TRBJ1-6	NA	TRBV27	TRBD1	CASSPREGAGSPLHF	TGTGCCAGCAGTCCCCGAGAGGGGGCAGGTTCACCCCTCCACTTT